The next 26 T cell receptor beta chains were all read from a single sample in a study of blood T cell repertoires in COVID-19. Profiled with immunoSEQ multiplex PCR; TCRdb holds only in-frame clones, not every one. The table records 150,000 to 200,000 clones, 80% to 90% of them present only once. Sequenced material: PBMCs or T cells enriched from blood (not recorded which). These receptors came from a man aged 35-49 years who had recovered from COVID-19.

The CDR3 nucleotides are TGTGCCAGCAGCCAAGCAGGGTCTGGAAACACCATATATTTT. Its protein product is CASSQAGSGNTIYF. The rearrangement joins TRBV3-1 (or the pseudogene TRBV3-2) to TRBJ1-3, with TRBD1 as a possible D gene (5 bases). From germline, CDR1 is LGHDT and CDR2 YNNKEL (reference sequence). Deletions cut 1 base from V and 1 base from J, with 5 bases between. CDR3 length: 14 amino acids.

This chain joins TRBV5-4 and TRBJ2-7; TRBD1 might be the D (6 bases). This CDR3 contains 15 residues. Germline CDR1 SGHNT, CDR2 YYREEE (reference sequence). Deletions cut 2 bases from V and 2 bases from J, with 14 bases between. CDR3 sequence reads: CASSLPGTSPYEQYV. The CDR3 DNA sequence: TGTGCCAGCAGCTTACCCGGGACATCTCCCTACGAGCAGTACGTC.

This clone came up a few times. The chain uses TRBV18 and TRBJ1-2, with D maybe TRBD1 (5 bases). The germline V gene has CDR1 KGHSH and CDR2 LQKENI. Between the trimmed V and J ends, which lost 2 bases and 4 bases, there was a span of 5 bases. This CDR3 has 12 amino acids. The CDR3, as DNA: TGTGCCAGCTCACCAGACAGCTATGGCTACACCTTC. This sequence encodes CASSPDSYGYTF.

The CDR3 loop reads CASSIQSYGTTYGYTF. DNA for the CDR3: TGTGCCAGTAGTATACAATCGTACGGGACAACTTATGGCTACACCTTC. The genes are TRBV19 and TRBJ1-2; tentatively, D is TRBD1 (6 bases). Germline-derived CDR1 and CDR2 are LNHDA and SQIVND (reference sequence). The CDR3 consists of 16 residues. The V end lost 2 bases, the J end lost 5 bases, and 18 bases lay between the germline ends.

The gene calls are TRBV4-2 and TRBJ2-7; 15 bases match TRBD2. Per the germline V gene, CDR1 is LGHNA and CDR2 is YNFKEQ. CDR3 length equals 20 residues. V lost 3 bases and J lost 0; bases outside the gene matches: 12. The CDR3 protein is CASSHRPGTSGRPHSYEQYV. Written as DNA, the CDR3 is TGTGCCAGCAGCCATCGTCCCGGGACTAGCGGGAGGCCCCACTCCTACGAGCAGTACGTC.

This chain connects TRBV9 to TRBJ2-1; 10 bases are a match to TRBD2. With 0 bases clipped from V and 2 bases from J, the junction kept 5 bases outside the gene matches. The CDR3 is 17 amino acids. Germline CDR1 SGDLS, CDR2 YYNGEE. The CDR3 protein is CASSVEPSGRAYNEQFF. The DNA of the CDR3 is TGTGCCAGCAGCGTAGAGCCCAGCGGGAGGGCCTACAATGAGCAGTTCTTC.

J is TRBJ1-1 and V is TRBV6-5, with D unresolved. V was cut by 0 bases and J by 5 bases, with 13 bases left in between. The germline V gene encodes CDR1 MNHEY and CDR2 SVGAGI. CDR3 length equals 15 residues. The CDR3 protein is CASSYSAVIATEAFF. In DNA, the CDR3 is TGTGCCAGCAGTTACTCGGCCGTTATAGCTACTGAAGCTTTCTTT.

J is TRBJ1-1 and V is TRBV18; 11 bases match TRBD1. Germline lookup yields CDR1 KGHSH and CDR2 LQKENI. The CDR3 sequence is 19 residues long. Trimming took 0 bases from V and 5 from J; bases not matched to a gene: 14. The CDR3 DNA reads as TGTGCCAGCTCACCACCGGGACAGGGGGGAACGGTTAAGAGGACTGAAGCTTTCTTT. Protein sequence: CASSPPGQGGTVKRTEAFF.

This chain links TRBV5-1 with TRBJ2-3; 9 bases align to TRBD2. V shed 4 bases and J 2 bases; nucleotides not matched to a gene: 8. The germline V gene has CDR1 SGHRS and CDR2 YFSETQ. The CDR3 runs to 16 residues. CDR3 sequence: CASSMGASGNTDTQYF. The DNA for the CDR3 is TGCGCCAGCAGCATGGGGGCTAGCGGGAACACAGATACGCAGTATTTT.

V usage is TRBV15 and J usage is TRBJ2-1, with D maybe TRBD2 (5 bases). Trimming took 0 bases from V and 9 from J, leaving 12 bases between them. This CDR3 region has 14 residues. Germline CDR1 LNHNV, CDR2 YYDKDF (reference sequence). CDR3 nucleotides: TGTGCCACCAGCAGAGAACTAGTCAACGGTGAGCAGTTCTTC. It is translated as CATSRELVNGEQFF.

The V gene is TRBV6-5, the J gene TRBJ1-6; D is ambiguous. The length of the CDR3 is 14 residues. V was cut by 1 base and J by 7 bases, with 8 bases left in between. Germline-derived CDR1 and CDR2 are MNHEY and SVGAGI. The CDR3 protein is CASSYWAQNSPLHF. In DNA, the CDR3 is TGTGCCAGCAGTTACTGGGCCCAGAATTCACCCCTCCACTTT.

The chain employs TRBV4-2 and TRBJ2-3, with a weak D call TRBD2 (5 bases). The CDR3 consists of 15 residues. Trimming shortened V by 8 bases and J by 5 bases, and 20 bases separated the two germline ends. CDR1 and CDR2 (germline): LGHNA, YNFKEQ. CDR3 sequence: CASGREMGVGDTQYF. Written as DNA, the CDR3 is TGTGCCAGCGGGCGAGAGATGGGAGTAGGAGATACGCAGTATTTT.

The sample holds a few counts of this clone. The rearrangement joins TRBV4-1 to TRBJ1-1, with D perhaps matching TRBD1 (5 bases). V lost 1 base and J 1 base, leaving 19 bases between the germline ends. The CDR3 loop spans 18 amino acids. Germline assignment: CDR1 MGHRA and CDR2 YSYEKL. In DNA, the CDR3 is TGCGCCAGCAGCCAAGCTTCAGGGAGGGGAACCAGGAACACTGAAGCTTTCTTT. It specifies CASSQASGRGTRNTEAFF.

V and J are TRBV4-3 and TRBJ1-6, with 10 bases that match TRBD1. Per germline, CDR1 LGHNA and CDR2 YSLEER. J was trimmed by 8 bases and V by 1 base; bases with no gene match: 5. The CDR3 consists of 16 residues. The CDR3 DNA follows: TGCGCCAGCAGCCAAGTGGAGGGACAGGGGTATTCACCCCTCCACTTT. This sequence encodes CASSQVEGQGYSPLHF.

In its sample, this clone was seen a few times. The chain employs TRBV15 and TRBJ2-1, with TRBD2 as a possible D gene (5 bases). CDR1 LNHNV and CDR2 YYDKDF come from the germline V gene (reference sequence). Trimming took 0 bases from V and 2 from J, leaving 8 bases between them. The CDR3 contains 15 residues. The CDR3 DNA follows: TGTGCCACCAGCAGAGATTCGGGGACCTACAATGAGCAGTTCTTC. Its protein is CATSRDSGTYNEQFF.

The chain couples TRBV29-1 to TRBJ1-2; unclear D gene. Per germline, CDR1 SQVTM and CDR2 ANQGSEA. The CDR3 contains 12 residues. The ends were cut back, 3 bases at V and 8 bases at J, with 13 bases in the middle. CDR3 protein: CSVEQTNGGYTF. In nucleotides, the CDR3 is TGCAGCGTTGAGCAGACCAACGGGGGCTACACCTTC.

The J gene is TRBJ2-5, the V gene TRBV3-1 (or the pseudogene TRBV3-2); D might be TRBD1 (6 bases). V lost 3 bases and J lost 1, with 12 bases in between. From germline, CDR1 is LGHDT and CDR2 YNNKEL (reference sequence). The CDR3 consists of 15 residues. The CDR3 sequence: CASSQRGQTQETQYF. The CDR3 DNA reads as TGTGCCAGCAGCCAGCGCGGACAGACCCAAGAGACCCAGTACTTC.

This sequence joins TRBV3-1 (or the pseudogene TRBV3-2) and TRBJ1-2; D uncertain. V lost 5 bases and J lost 8, with 9 bases in between. The CDR3 is 11 amino acids. CDR1 is LGHDT, CDR2 YNNKEL, per germline (reference sequence). The CDR3: CASSSTGGYTF. The CDR3 DNA sequence: TGTGCCAGCAGCTCCACCGGGGGCTACACCTTC.

The V and J genes are TRBV18 and TRBJ2-1; 7 nucleotides match TRBD1. Germline-derived CDR1 and CDR2 are KGHSH and LQKENI. The CDR3 loop spans 14 amino acids. V shed 3 bases, J shed 4 bases, and the junction held 3 bases outside the gene matches. The chain's CDR3 is CASSPGTAYNEQFF. The DNA of the CDR3 is TGTGCCAGCTCACCCGGGACAGCTTACAATGAGCAGTTCTTC. Full variable domain (rest looked up from reference TRBV18 and TRBJ2-1): NAGVMQNPRHLVRRRGQEARLRCSPMKGHSHVYWYRQLPEEGLKFMVYLQKENIIDESGMPKERFSAEFPKEGPSILRIQQVVRGDSAAYFCASSPGTAYNEQFFGPGTRLTVL.

This chain links TRBV15 with TRBJ1-2; unclear D gene. CDR1 is LNHNV and CDR2 is YYDKDF in the germline V gene (reference sequence). The length of the CDR3 is 14 residues. V was cut by 1 base and J by 3 bases, with 9 bases left in between. The CDR3 sequence: CATSRGGGYYGYTF. The DNA of the CDR3 is TGTGCCACCAGCAGAGGAGGAGGATACTATGGCTACACCTTC.

The chain employs TRBV4-3 and TRBJ1-5; D remains ambiguous. Germline V gives CDR1 LGHNA, CDR2 YSLEER. The V end lost 1 base, the J end lost 8 bases, and 9 bases lay between the germline ends. The CDR3 is 13 residues long. The DNA for the CDR3 is TGCGCCAGCAGCCAAGTCGTCCGGGAGCCCCAGCATTTT. It codes for CASSQVVREPQHF.

The chain employs TRBV7-2 and TRBJ2-3; D may be TRBD2 (6 bases). This CDR3 contains 17 residues. The V gene's germline CDR1 is SGHTA and CDR2 FQGNSA. V was cut by 1 base and J by 2 bases, with 16 bases left in between. This chain's CDR3 is CASSLGGWRDHTDTQYF. The CDR3 nucleotides read TGTGCCAGCAGCTTAGGGGGGTGGCGGGACCACACAGATACGCAGTATTTT.

This rearrangement joins TRBV7-6 to TRBJ2-7; TRBD1 is a possible D gene (5 bases). Germline loops: CDR1 SGHVS, CDR2 FNYEAQ. This CDR3 spans 15 amino acids. V lost 1 base to trimming and J lost 1 base, with 11 bases between them. The DNA of the CDR3 is TGTGCCAGCAGCTTAGGGTCAGGGAAGTCCTACGAGCAGTACTTC. This sequence encodes CASSLGSGKSYEQYF.

This rearrangement joins TRBV7-9 to TRBJ1-2; D possibly corresponds to TRBD1 (6 bases). The CDR3 has 14 residues. V dropped 2 bases and J dropped 2 bases, with 9 bases sitting between them. In germline, CDR1 is SEHNR, CDR2 FQNEAQ (reference sequence). In DNA, the CDR3 is TGTGCCAGCAGCTTAACAGGGACGAACTATGGCTACACCTTC. Translated: CASSLTGTNYGYTF. The full variable domain, its missing parts supplied by reference TRBV7-9 and TRBJ1-2, is DTGVSQNPRHKITKRGQNVTFRCDPISEHNRLYWYRQTLGQGPEFLTYFQNEAQLEKSRLLSDRFSAERPKGSFSTLEIQRTEQGDSAMYLCASSLTGTNYGYTFGSGTRLTVV.

The chain employs TRBV5-1 and TRBJ1-3, with D uncertain. Trimming removed 0 bases at V and 0 bases at J, with 13 bases between. Germline V CDR1 and CDR2: SGHRS, YFSETQ. This CDR3 has 17 amino acids. Here the CDR3 reads CASSLGNTGTSGNTIYF. The DNA of the CDR3 is TGCGCCAGCAGCTTGGGTAACACGGGAACCTCTGGAAACACCATATATTTT.

The V call is TRBV9, the J call TRBJ1-1; a possible D gene is TRBD1 (5 bases). Trimming took 4 bases from V and 0 from J, leaving 16 bases between them. Per germline, CDR1 SGDLS and CDR2 YYNGEE. The CDR3 covers 16 residues. DNA of the CDR3: TGTGCCAGCAGCCCAACCGACAGCCTAATGAACACTGAAGCTTTCTTT. This encodes CASSPTDSLMNTEAFF.